These 17 T cell receptor beta chains came from one sample sequenced in a study of T cells after yellow fever vaccination. From the 5' RACE reads, TCRdb called clonotypes with MiXCR, one entry per CDR3 protein. Of almost 600,000 distinct CDR3 sequences in the sample, roughly 14% were seen once. The sequencing used PBMCs, collected on the day of the yellow fever booster vaccination. These receptors were obtained from a man aged 25-45 years who received the YFV17D yellow fever vaccine.

This rearrangement joins TRBV20-1 to TRBJ2-1; D gene ambiguous. This CDR3 contains 13 residues. With 0 bases removed from V and 6 bases from J, the gap between germline ends came to 9 bases. Germline V gene sequence: CDR1 DFQATT, CDR2 SNEGSKA (reference sequence). The CDR3 region is CSARDQPLNEQFF. The CDR3, as DNA: TGCAGTGCTAGAGATCAGCCTCTCAATGAGCAGTTCTTC.

The chain joins TRBV20-1 to TRBJ2-1, with TRBD2 as a possible D gene (5 bases). The V gene's germline CDR1 is DFQATT and CDR2 SNEGSKA (reference sequence). V gave up 6 bases and J gave up 0 bases, with 9 bases separating them. The CDR3 sequence is 13 residues long. The CDR3 is CSAARDSYNEQFF. CDR3 nucleotides: TGCAGTGCGGCGAGGGACTCCTACAATGAGCAGTTCTTC.

The chain combines TRBV28 with TRBJ1-5; 7 bases fit TRBD1. There are 15 residues in the CDR3. Germline values: CDR1 MDHEN, CDR2 SYDVKM. Trimming took 6 bases from V and 0 from J; bases not matched to a gene: 5. The chain's CDR3 is CASRHGTDSNQPQHF. The CDR3, as DNA: TGTGCCAGCAGACACGGGACAGATAGCAATCAGCCCCAGCATTTT.

This clonotype showed up just a few times. The chain carries TRBV4-3 and TRBJ1-6; 7 bases are a match to TRBD1. The germline V gene has CDR1 LGHNA and CDR2 YSLEER. Trimming cost V 5 bases and J 2 bases; bases outside gene matches: 3. The CDR3 covers 15 residues. CDR3 residues: CASSVDRTYNSPLHF. For the CDR3, the DNA is TGCGCCAGCAGCGTGGACAGGACCTATAATTCACCCCTCCACTTT.

The gene calls are TRBV2 and TRBJ2-1; 9 positions agree with TRBD2. Trimming removed 2 bases from V and 2 bases from J; junction bases left unmatched: 1. The CDR3 runs to 15 residues. Germline loops: CDR1 SNHLY, CDR2 FYNNEI. In DNA form, the CDR3 reads TGTGCCAGCAGTGAAAGGACTAGCGCCTACAATGAGCAGTTCTTC. Translating gives CASSERTSAYNEQFF. Full variable domain (missing parts from reference TRBV2 and TRBJ2-1): EPEVTQTPSHQVTQMGQEVILRCVPISNHLYFYWYRQILGQKVEFLVSFYNNEISEKSEIFDDQFSVERPDGSNFTLKIRSTKLEDSAMYFCASSERTSAYNEQFFGPGTRLTVL.

This clonotype was seen only a few times. The chain recombines TRBV7-9 with TRBJ2-7; D is perhaps TRBD1 or TRBD2 (5 bases each). This CDR3 has 15 residues. The germline V and J ends were trimmed by 5 bases and 3 bases, with 17 bases remaining between them. CDR1 and CDR2 from the germline V gene are SEHNR and FQNEAQ (reference sequence). CDR3 DNA: TGTGCCAGCAGCCCAGGTCGGGGACCCTACTACGAGCAGTACTTC. It encodes CASSPGRGPYYEQYF.

This clonotype was recorded a few times. The V and J genes are TRBV10-1 and TRBJ2-5; tentative D call: TRBD2 (5 bases). From germline, CDR1 is WNHNN and CDR2 SYGVQD (reference sequence). The CDR3 contains 16 residues. The V gene lost 2 bases and the J gene lost 1 base, with 14 bases spanning the gap. The CDR3 nucleotides are TGCGCCAGCAGTGAGGGGAGTCCCCCTGTCCAAGAGACCCAGTACTTC. It yields the protein CASSEGSPPVQETQYF.

The V and J genes are TRBV9 and TRBJ2-7, with 7 bases matching TRBD2. The CDR3 has 14 amino acids. The trim removed 2 bases at V and 6 bases at J, leaving 8 bases unmatched. Looked up from germline, CDR1 is SGDLS and CDR2 is YYNGEE. In DNA form, the CDR3 reads TGTGCCAGCAGCGTGACCGAGTGGGGGGGCGAGCAGTACTTC. It translates to CASSVTEWGGEQYF.

This clonotype has a handful of counts. The genes are TRBV20-1 and TRBJ2-1; 10 bases align to TRBD2. This CDR3 has 16 residues. V lost 1 base, J lost 0 bases, and 3 bases stayed unmatched. Germline CDR1 and CDR2: DFQATT and SNEGSKA (reference sequence). The CDR3 loop is CSARASGGPSYNEQFF. CDR3 bases: TGCAGTGCTAGAGCTAGCGGGGGACCCTCCTACAATGAGCAGTTCTTC.

The chain employs TRBV18 and TRBJ1-2, with D uncertain. V was cut by 0 bases and J by 3 bases, with 11 bases left in between. Per germline, CDR1 KGHSH and CDR2 LQKENI. The CDR3 contains 15 residues. DNA of the CDR3: TGTGCCAGCTCACCACCGAATGGGGTGGACTATGGCTACACCTTC. Translated: CASSPPNGVDYGYTF.

This clonotype occurred a few times. The chain recombines TRBV25-1 with TRBJ2-2; no clear D. The CDR3 runs to 13 residues. With 7 bases removed from V and 6 bases from J, the gap between germline ends came to 12 bases. Germline V CDR1 and CDR2: MGHDK, SYGVNS. CDR3 sequence: CASKAASPGELFF. DNA for the CDR3: TGTGCCAGCAAGGCTGCGTCCCCCGGGGAGCTGTTTTTT.

The CDR3 nucleotides are TGCAGTGCTTCCCGGGGACTAGCGGGAACCTACGAGCAGTACTTC. Translated, it gives CSASRGLAGTYEQYF. The chain links TRBV20-1 to TRBJ2-7, with 13 positions matching TRBD2. Germline values: CDR1 DFQATT, CDR2 SNEGSKA (reference sequence). The CDR3 covers 15 residues. V trimming: 5 bases; J trimming: 2 bases; junction bases outside the gene matches: 6.

This clonotype was picked up a small number of times. The chain has TRBV4-1 and TRBJ2-1; 12 positions agree with TRBD2. The CDR3 is 16 residues long. V lost 3 bases and J lost 9; bases outside the gene matches: 9. The V gene's germline CDR1 is MGHRA and CDR2 YSYEKL. The CDR3 region is CASSQGRLAGVGEQFF. The CDR3 DNA reads TGCGCCAGCAGCCAGGGTAGACTAGCGGGAGTGGGTGAGCAGTTCTTC.

The V gene is TRBV7-2, the J gene TRBJ2-7, with 8 bases fitting TRBD2. Unmatched junction bases numbered 14, after V lost 6 bases and J lost 7 bases. The germline V gene has CDR1 SGHTA and CDR2 FQGNSA. The CDR3 has 15 amino acids. This chain's CDR3 is CASSVMEREIGEQYF. CDR3 sequence (DNA): TGTGCCAGCAGTGTGATGGAGCGGGAGATCGGGGAGCAGTACTTC.

V is TRBV29-1 and J is TRBJ2-1; 16 bases align to TRBD2. The CDR3 runs 13 residues. CDR1 is SQVTM and CDR2 is ANQGSEA in the germline V gene. J gave up 8 bases and V 7 bases, and 2 bases lay outside the gene matches. The CDR3 spells CSAGTSGRDEQFF. The CDR3 region has the DNA TGCAGCGCTGGGACTAGCGGGAGGGATGAGCAGTTCTTC.

The chain uses TRBV18 and TRBJ2-1, with TRBD1 matching over 9 bases. Looked up from germline, CDR1 is KGHSH and CDR2 is LQKENI. The CDR3 runs to 17 residues. J lost 2 bases, V lost 2 bases, and 7 bases had no gene match. The chain's CDR3 is CASSPVVGTGPYNEQFF. DNA of the CDR3: TGTGCCAGCTCACCAGTGGTCGGGACAGGGCCCTACAATGAGCAGTTCTTC. Looking up the rest from reference TRBV18 and TRBJ2-1 gives the full variable domain: NAGVMQNPRHLVRRRGQEARLRCSPMKGHSHVYWYRQLPEEGLKFMVYLQKENIIDESGMPKERFSAEFPKEGPSILRIQQVVRGDSAAYFCASSPVVGTGPYNEQFFGPGTRLTVL.

The count of this clonotype is one. The CDR3 nucleotides read TGTGCCACCAGTGATTTGACGGAGAGGGAGACCCAGTACTTC. This sequence encodes CATSDLTERETQYF. The chain has TRBV24-1 and TRBJ2-5; D is uncertain. Deletions cut 0 bases from V and 5 bases from J, with 9 bases between. CDR3 length: 14 residues. Germline CDR1 KGHDR, CDR2 SFDVKD.